The sequence of this TCR beta chain was determined in a study of cytomegalovirus exposure and HLA in healthy donors. Study as a whole: Around 78 million unique TCR sequences came from HLA-typed donors in an early release.

In regard to this clone: The antigen is undetermined.

General study points: A later analysis found common viral pathogens apparently linked to several of the most significant clusters. The study flagged roughly 150 TCR beta chains as cytomegalovirus-associated.

The junction had 6 bases not matched to a gene; V was cut back by 4 bases and J by 8 bases. CDR3 length: 12 amino acids. Germline lookup yields CDR1 SQVTM and CDR2 ANQGSEA. The PCR contained 60 Vbeta and 13 Jbeta primers. The protocol was immunoSEQ multiplex PCR, while the TCRdb copy is restricted to in-frame clones and leaves out a portion. The top ten clones hold around 0.74% of a sample with around 180,000 clones, around 80% of them seen once. The rearrangement uses TRBV29-1 and TRBJ1-1; TRBD1 matches 8 bases. The sequence derives from a woman in her thirties or forties in good health and CMV-seronegative. Sample: PBMCs. Here the CDR3 reads CSVARQGMEAFF. The DNA for the CDR3 is TGCAGCGTTGCCCGACAGGGGATGGAAGCTTTCTTT.